This entry is about one T cell receptor (beta chain). Antigen unknown. Different DNA sequences within this sample yield the same CDR3. The authors divided CD4+ cells into CD45RA+ naive and CD45RA-negative memory subsets. The data were obtained in a study of shared clonotypes between healthy human individuals. As for the study in general: Per donor, three plates held CD4 naive cells, three held CD4 memory, two held CD8 naive and one held CD8 memory.

Findings and caveats of the study: Naive CD4 clonotypes were shared across several donors at roughly 5.3%.

This CDR3 has 12 amino acids. The V gene end was trimmed by 4 bases and the J gene end by 7 bases; junction bases not matched to a gene: 2. Germline loops: CDR1 SGHRS, CDR2 YFSETQ. Replicate PCRs from sorted subsets contained around 200 ng DNA, which is some 32,000 T cell genomes. TCRdb's table, derived via immunoSEQ multiplex PCR, lists solely in-frame clones and lacks some. The data hold some 2.3 million clones, with over 85% observed a single time. This chain connects TRBV5-1 to TRBJ1-1; 9 bases are shared with TRBD1. The material sequenced was naive CD4+ T cells from PBMCs. Specified subset: CD45RA+ positively selected. The receptor comes from a man aged 18 to 30 in good health. Some clones in this sample may be carry-over from other donors' samples. CDR3 loop: CASSQDRGEAFF. The CDR3 coding sequence is TGCGCCAGCAGCCAGGACAGGGGTGAAGCTTTCTTT.